Presented here are 5 T cell receptor beta chains from one specimen sequenced in a study of Graves' ophthalmopathy and Graves' hyperthyroidism. Researchers took RNA transcripts and amplified TCR beta CDR3 regions from them. RT-PCR was first run with HTBI primers, then multiplex PCR in a second round. In TCRdb, the multiplex PCR reads were re-called with MiXCR into one record per CDR3 protein. The table has fewer than 650,000 distinct CDR3 sequences, 20% to 25% seen once. The sequenced sample was peripheral blood. The receptors derive from a young woman with stable Graves' hyperthyroidism. Some clones in this sample may be carry-over from other donors' samples.

The V and J genes are TRBV10-3 and TRBJ1-1, with 7 bases identical to TRBD1. CDR1 and CDR2 from the germline V gene are ENHRY and SYGVKD. The CDR3 totals 13 residues. Trimming removed 6 bases from V and 1 base from J; junction bases left unmatched: 2. The chain's CDR3 is CAIRGQTNTEAFF. The CDR3 DNA follows: TGTGCCATCAGGGGACAGACGAACACTGAAGCTTTCTTT.

This clonotype was seen many times. The V and J genes are TRBV18 and TRBJ2-7, with 7 positions matching TRBD2. From germline, CDR1 is KGHSH and CDR2 LQKENI. J was trimmed by 2 bases and V by 0 bases; bases with no gene match: 4. The CDR3 spans 15 residues. The CDR3 nucleotides are TGTGCCAGCTCACCACCCCATGCGGGAGCCTACGAGCAGTACTTC. Amino acids: CASSPPHAGAYEQYF.

This clonotype was seen repeatedly, ten times or more. The rearrangement joins TRBV20-1 to TRBJ2-5; D might be TRBD2 (5 bases). This CDR3 spans 14 amino acids. Trimming took off 2 bases at V and 5 bases at J, with 15 bases between the two ends. The germline CDR1 and CDR2 sequences are DFQATT and SNEGSKA (reference sequence). DNA of the CDR3: TGCAGTGCTAGACGGGAAGCATTGGGGGAGACCCAGTACTTC. This translates into CSARREALGETQYF.

This clonotype was detected ten times or more. The CDR3 coding sequence is TGTGCCAGCAGTAGGGAGCCGTCCTACGAGCAGTACTTC. As protein: CASSREPSYEQYF. The chain carries TRBV6-1 and TRBJ2-7; D is perhaps TRBD2 (5 bases). Per germline, CDR1 MNHNS and CDR2 SASEGT. The CDR3 has 13 residues. The V gene lost 5 bases and the J gene lost 1 base, with 9 bases spanning the gap.

This clonotype was seen only a few times. The chain combines TRBV9 with TRBJ1-5; D unclear. The CDR3 sequence is 18 residues long. Germline V gene sequence: CDR1 SGDLS, CDR2 YYNGEE. V was cut by 4 bases and J by 0 bases, with 20 bases left in between. This CDR3 is CASSTFGKEGNSNQPQHF. CDR3 sequence (DNA): TGTGCCAGCAGCACCTTCGGCAAGGAGGGTAATAGCAATCAGCCCCAGCATTTT.